The 17 T cell receptor beta chains below were found in one sample sequenced in a study of naive and memory T cell subsets (dated by TCRdb to the late 2010s). The library was obtained by UMI-ligation and nested PCR. Instrument used: Illumina MiSeq. The beta constant-region primer was an equimolar mix of two oligonucleotides covering both TRBC1 and TRBC2. In-frame beta chains were kept once TCRdb had trimmed the public reads at Q25 with fastp and called clones with MiXCR. CDR3 protein duplicates are merged, each entry listing the most common genes and DNA. Recorded for this sample are approximately 85,000 distinct CDR3 sequences; 7% of them occurred a single time. Of the sample, 1.6% falls within the top ten clones. The material sequenced was central memory CD4+ T cells from blood. The sample's cell subset or site label, in plain terms: central memory, CD45RA- CD27+. These receptors were taken from a human donor in good health.

Many counts were recorded for this clonotype. The V and J genes are TRBV5-1 and TRBJ2-5; TRBD2 might be the D (5 bases). Germline CDR1 reads SGHRS; CDR2 reads YFSETQ. CDR3 size: 14 residues. The V end lost 1 base, the J end lost 4 bases, and 11 bases lay between the germline ends. CDR3 bases: TGCGCCAGCAGCTTGAATTCGGAGGTAGAGACCCAGTACTTC. Residues: CASSLNSEVETQYF.

The chain couples TRBV7-9 to TRBJ2-1, with TRBD2 identical over 11 bases. Germline values: CDR1 SEHNR, CDR2 FQNEAQ (reference sequence). The trim removed 0 bases at V and 5 bases at J, leaving 9 bases unmatched. The CDR3 spans 18 residues. The DNA for the CDR3 is TGTGCCAGCAGCTTAGCCCCAATAGCGGGAGGGGGTAACAATGAGCAGTTCTTC. This translates into CASSLAPIAGGGNNEQFF.

This clonotype showed up many times. The chain links TRBV6-1 to TRBJ2-3; tentative D call: TRBD2 (6 bases). This CDR3 spans 13 amino acids. V was shortened by 7 bases and J by 2 bases, with 10 bases between the two germline ends. From germline, CDR1 is MNHNS and CDR2 SASEGT. The CDR3 is CASTRGATDTQYF. The DNA for the CDR3 is TGTGCCAGCACGCGGGGAGCCACAGATACGCAGTATTTT.

This clonotype was found a few times. The rearrangement links TRBV10-3 to TRBJ2-1; possibly TRBD2 for D (6 bases). V lost 0 bases, J lost 7 bases, and 13 bases lay in between. The CDR3 covers 15 residues. Germline V gene data show CDR1 as ENHRY and CDR2 as SYGVKD. CDR3 nucleotides: TGTGCCATCAGTGAGTCAGGGGCCGGAGGGAATGAGCAGTTCTTC. It translates to CAISESGAGGNEQFF.

CDR3 amino acids: CASRKGSNQPQHF. Here the CDR3 DNA reads TGTGCCAGCAGGAAAGGGAGCAATCAGCCCCAGCATTTT. The chain recombines TRBV2 with TRBJ1-5; no clear D gene. This CDR3 is 13 amino acids long. V dropped 6 bases and J dropped 1 base, with 7 bases sitting between them. In germline, CDR1 is SNHLY, CDR2 FYNNEI.

This clonotype was seen repeatedly, ten times or more. This sequence joins TRBV7-9 and TRBJ1-4; TRBD1 matches 8 bases. V shed 2 bases, J shed 7 bases, and the junction held 6 bases outside the gene matches. Germline V gene sequence: CDR1 SEHNR, CDR2 FQNEAQ (reference sequence). The CDR3 runs to 15 residues. The CDR3 DNA is TGTGCCAGCAGCTTAACCGGGACAGGCGGTGAAAAACTGTTTTTT. It encodes CASSLTGTGGEKLFF.

This clonotype was counted ten times or more. This sequence joins TRBV7-2 and TRBJ1-5; D is unresolved. The CDR3 runs to 15 residues. The germline CDR1 and CDR2 sequences are SGHTA and FQGNSA. Trimming took 5 bases from V and 5 from J, leaving 16 bases between them. CDR3 protein: CASSLTPQSHQPQHF. The CDR3 region has the DNA TGTGCCAGCAGCCTTACCCCACAGAGCCATCAGCCCCAGCATTTT.

This clonotype was picked up many times. The chain combines TRBV20-1 with TRBJ1-2; no firm D call. This CDR3 contains 9 residues. Trimming left V 3 bases short and J 13 bases short, with 9 bases between. The germline V gene encodes CDR1 DFQATT and CDR2 SNEGSKA (reference sequence). The CDR3 here is CSARGYLTF. Written as DNA, the CDR3 is TGCAGTGCTAGGGGGTATCTCACCTTC.

At least ten counts were recorded for this clonotype. This chain connects TRBV20-1 to TRBJ2-3; D gene ambiguous. The germline V gene encodes CDR1 DFQATT and CDR2 SNEGSKA (reference sequence). Trimming left V 3 bases short and J 2 bases short, with 18 bases between. This CDR3 spans 16 amino acids. CDR3 region: CSASPSTVSHTDTQYF. CDR3 in DNA: TGCAGTGCTAGTCCCTCGACGGTCAGTCACACAGATACGCAGTATTTT.

The gene calls are TRBV19 and TRBJ2-1; 11 bases fit TRBD2. The CDR3 contains 13 residues. After removal of 9 bases from V and 8 bases from J, the junction contained 6 bases not matched to a gene. Germline CDR1 LNHDA, CDR2 SQIVND (reference sequence). As DNA, the CDR3 is TGTGCCAGCCAGACTAGCGGGGTCGATGAGCAGTTCTTC. This translates into CASQTSGVDEQFF.

This clonotype was detected many times. The rearrangement joins TRBV28 to TRBJ2-4; D ambiguous. Germline-derived CDR1 and CDR2 are MDHEN and SYDVKM. V was shortened by 5 bases and J by 0 bases, with 11 bases between the two germline ends. The CDR3 contains 15 residues. CDR3: CASSPPSVAKNIQYF. The CDR3 DNA sequence: TGTGCCAGCAGTCCCCCCAGCGTAGCCAAAAACATTCAGTACTTC.

This clonotype occurred many times. The chain uses TRBV20-1 and TRBJ2-3, with D perhaps TRBD2 (6 bases). CDR1 DFQATT and CDR2 SNEGSKA come from the germline V gene (reference sequence). V lost 6 bases to trimming and J lost 1 base, with 14 bases between them. This CDR3 is 14 amino acids long. The CDR3 sequence: CSALSGSGTDTQYF. In nucleotides, the CDR3 is TGCAGTGCCCTTAGCGGTTCTGGCACAGATACGCAGTATTTT.

This clonotype occurred many times. The chain recombines TRBV2 with TRBJ2-3; D not certain. The CDR3 extends over 13 amino acids. V was clipped by 7 bases and J by 7 bases, with 15 bases between them. Germline V gives CDR1 SNHLY, CDR2 FYNNEI. The CDR3 DNA reads as TGTGCCAGCAAGGCCGGCCCCACTCATACGCAGTATTTT. It codes for CASKAGPTHTQYF.

This clonotype was observed at least ten times. The chain is built from TRBV5-6 and TRBJ2-7, with 10 bases identical to TRBD2. V gave up 4 bases and J gave up 6 bases; unmatched junction bases: 16. CDR3 length: 17 residues. Per the germline V gene, CDR1 is SGHDT and CDR2 is YYEEEE. CDR3 coding DNA: TGTGCCAGCAGCCGTACCTATAGTAGCGGGAGGAATCTCGAGCAGTACTTC. Its protein product is CASSRTYSSGRNLEQYF.

This clonotype occurred many times. The chain combines TRBV5-1 with TRBJ1-3; D gene unclear. This CDR3 contains 18 residues. Trimming removed 0 bases at V and 0 bases at J, with 16 bases between. Germline V CDR1 and CDR2: SGHRS, YFSETQ. The CDR3 DNA reads as TGCGCCAGCAGCTTGGTGTCTCTCACATCCTCCTCTGGAAACACCATATATTTT. This encodes CASSLVSLTSSSGNTIYF.

This clonotype was picked up many times. The chain uses TRBV11-2 and TRBJ2-1; TRBD2 matches 13 bases. In germline, CDR1 is SGHAT, CDR2 FQNNGV. The length of the CDR3 is 14 residues. The J segment lost 14 bases and the V segment lost 5 bases, leaving 9 bases of the junction unmatched. The CDR3 loop reads CASSRPGLAGKKFF. The DNA for the CDR3 is TGTGCCAGCAGCCGCCCGGGACTAGCGGGAAAGAAGTTCTTC.

The genes are TRBV7-9 and TRBJ2-7, with D possibly matching TRBD1 (6 bases). V was clipped by 1 base and J by 2 bases, with 12 bases between them. The CDR3 has 15 residues. Germline CDR1 and CDR2: SEHNR and FQNEAQ (reference sequence). The CDR3 protein is CASSLVGTKTYEQYF. CDR3 coding DNA: TGTGCCAGCAGCTTAGTTGGGACAAAGACCTACGAGCAGTACTTC.